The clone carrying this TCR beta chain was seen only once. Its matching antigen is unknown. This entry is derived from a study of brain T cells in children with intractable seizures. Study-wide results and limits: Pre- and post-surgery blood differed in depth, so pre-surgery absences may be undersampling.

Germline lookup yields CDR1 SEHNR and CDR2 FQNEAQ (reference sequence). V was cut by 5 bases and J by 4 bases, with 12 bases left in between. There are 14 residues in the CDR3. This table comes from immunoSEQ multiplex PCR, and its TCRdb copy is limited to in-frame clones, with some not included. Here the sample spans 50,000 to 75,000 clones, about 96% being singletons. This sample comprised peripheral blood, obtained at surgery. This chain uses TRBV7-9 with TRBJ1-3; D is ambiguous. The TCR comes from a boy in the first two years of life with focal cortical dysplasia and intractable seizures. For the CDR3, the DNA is TGTGCCAGCAGCCCTTTGCGGGCCGGAAACACCATATATTTT. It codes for CASSPLRAGNTIYF.